The T cell receptor beta chain described here comes from a study of T cells expressing NK-cell markers. Study observations and caveats: HCMV specificity was not established for the expanded NKG2C+ T cell clones. For a handful of donors, the dominant NKG2C+ clonotypes made up about 1.0-7.0% of their CD8+ T cells. These clonotypes, the leaders elsewhere, also led the CD3+CD56-NKG2C+ fraction in several donors.

A remark on this clonotype: The antigen remains undetermined.

Germline CDR1 and CDR2: LNHDA and SQIVND (reference sequence). The CDR3 covers 13 residues. TCRdb reanalyzed the 5' RACE reads and collapses them to one entry per CDR3 protein, without DNA. Seen in this sample are fewer than 400,000 distinct CDR3 sequences; the ten most common clones hold around 10%. The receptor was derived from a woman in her forties or fifties in good health. This chain uses TRBV19 with TRBJ2-3; TCRdb indicates TRBD1, and absent DNA this call remains unverified. Sequencing was carried out using blood T cells: a sorted CD56 or NKG2C T cell subset, CD4+ or CD8+ T cells, or bulk PBMC T cells (not recorded which). The CDR3 sequence: CASEGPNTDTQYF.